This TCR beta chain was recovered during a study of TIL therapy for anti-PD-1-resistant metastatic lung cancer. Whole-study context: Patients had a median age of 54 years (range roughly 38-75).

Time point meaning: pre-treatment sample, taken before nivolumab and TIL therapy. Most excised metastases sampled were pleural nodules or supraclavicular lymph nodes. Stage 4 NSCLC adults joined between October 2017 and January 2020. Sequencing used immunoSEQ v3. Sequenced by immunoSEQ multiplex PCR; TCRdb stores in-frame clones only, minus some. The sample has about 14,000 clones; approximately 66% are singletons. The sample was tumor tissue, taken at baseline. The TCR was taken from a woman between 30 and 80 years old with non-small cell lung cancer.

The CDR3 loop reads CASSYAVENEQFF. CDR3 in DNA: TGTGCCAGCAGTTACGCAGTGGAGAATGAGCAGTTCTTC. This chain uses TRBV6-6 with TRBJ2-1; D gene uncertain. Germline V gene lookup returns CDR1 MNHNY and CDR2 SVGAGI (reference sequence). There are 13 residues in the CDR3. Trimming stripped 2 bases from V and 7 bases from J, with 9 bases between.